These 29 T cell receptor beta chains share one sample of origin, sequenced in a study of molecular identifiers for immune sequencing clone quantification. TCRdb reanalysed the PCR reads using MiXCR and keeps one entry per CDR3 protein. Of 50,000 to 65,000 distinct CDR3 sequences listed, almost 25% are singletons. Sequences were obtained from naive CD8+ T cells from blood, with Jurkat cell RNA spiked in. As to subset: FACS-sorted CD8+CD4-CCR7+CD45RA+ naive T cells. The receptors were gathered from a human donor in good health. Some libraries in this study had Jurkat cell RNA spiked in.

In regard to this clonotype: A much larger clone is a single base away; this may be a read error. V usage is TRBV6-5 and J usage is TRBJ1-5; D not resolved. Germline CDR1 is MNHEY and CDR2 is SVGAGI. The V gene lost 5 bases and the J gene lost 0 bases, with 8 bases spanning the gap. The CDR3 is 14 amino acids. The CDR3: CASSTAISNQPQHF. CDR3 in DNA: TGTGCCAGCAGTACTGCCATTAGCAATCAGCCCCAGCATTTT.

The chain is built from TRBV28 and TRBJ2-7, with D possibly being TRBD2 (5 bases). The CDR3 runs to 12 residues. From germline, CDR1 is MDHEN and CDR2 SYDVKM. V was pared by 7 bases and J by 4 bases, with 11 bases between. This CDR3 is CASTATKYEQYF. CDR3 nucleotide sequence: TGTGCCAGCACTGCGACTAAATACGAGCAGTACTTC.

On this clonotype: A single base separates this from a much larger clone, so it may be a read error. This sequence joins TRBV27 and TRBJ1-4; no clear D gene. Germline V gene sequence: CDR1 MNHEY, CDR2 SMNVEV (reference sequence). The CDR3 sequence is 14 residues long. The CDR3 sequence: CASSEAGANEKLYF. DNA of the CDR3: TGTGCCAGCAGTGAGGCGGGAGCTAATGAAAAACTGTATTTT.

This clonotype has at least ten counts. The DNA for the CDR3 is TGTGCCTGGAGTGCTACGACAGGGGGGATAACTAATGAAAAACTGTTTTTT. Amino acids: CAWSATTGGITNEKLFF. The chain is built from TRBV30 and TRBJ1-4; TRBD1 matches at 9 bases. Germline values: CDR1 GTSNPN, CDR2 SVGIG (reference sequence). This CDR3 has 17 amino acids. Germline trimming cut 1 base from V and 1 base from J; bases unmatched to any gene: 7.

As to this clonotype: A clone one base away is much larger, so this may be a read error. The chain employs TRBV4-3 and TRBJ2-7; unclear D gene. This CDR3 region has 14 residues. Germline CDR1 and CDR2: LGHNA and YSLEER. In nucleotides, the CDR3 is TGCGCCGGCAGCCAAGATTGGGGAACCTACGAGCAGTACTTC. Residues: CAGSQDWGTYEQYF.

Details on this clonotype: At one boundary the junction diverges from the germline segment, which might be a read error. The CDR3 loop is CASSSTGEETQHF. CDR3 bases: TGTGCCAGCAGCTCGACAGGAGAAGAGACCCAGCACTTC. The V call is TRBV7-9, the J call TRBJ2-5; maybe TRBD1 (6 bases). Germline V lookup: CDR1 SEHNR, CDR2 FQNEAQ (reference sequence). CDR3 length: 13 residues.

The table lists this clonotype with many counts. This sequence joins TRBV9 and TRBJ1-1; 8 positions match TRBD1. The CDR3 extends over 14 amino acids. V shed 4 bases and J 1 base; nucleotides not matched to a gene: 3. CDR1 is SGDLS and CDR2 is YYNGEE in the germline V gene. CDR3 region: CASSLGTGNTEAFF. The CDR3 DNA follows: TGTGCCAGCAGCCTAGGGACAGGGAACACTGAAGCTTTCTTT.

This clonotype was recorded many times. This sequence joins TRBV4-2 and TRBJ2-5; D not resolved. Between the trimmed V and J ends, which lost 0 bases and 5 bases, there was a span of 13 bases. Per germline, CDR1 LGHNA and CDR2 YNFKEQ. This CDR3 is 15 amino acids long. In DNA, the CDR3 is TGTGCCAGCAGCCAAGATGAGTCGGCGTGGGAGACCCAGTACTTC. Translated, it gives CASSQDESAWETQYF.

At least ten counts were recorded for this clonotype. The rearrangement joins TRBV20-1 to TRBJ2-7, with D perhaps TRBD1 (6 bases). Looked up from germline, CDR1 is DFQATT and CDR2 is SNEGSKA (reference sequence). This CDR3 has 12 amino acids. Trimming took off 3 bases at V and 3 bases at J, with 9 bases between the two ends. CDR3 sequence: CSASRGGYEQYF. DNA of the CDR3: TGCAGTGCTAGCAGGGGTGGCTACGAGCAGTACTTC.

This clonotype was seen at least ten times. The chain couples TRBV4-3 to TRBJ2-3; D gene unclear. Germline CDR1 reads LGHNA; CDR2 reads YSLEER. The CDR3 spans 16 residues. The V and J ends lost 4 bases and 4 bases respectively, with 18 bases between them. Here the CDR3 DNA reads TGCGCCAGCAGCCCCAACGTAAGGGCCCGGGCAGATACGCAGTATTTT. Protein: CASSPNVRARADTQYF.

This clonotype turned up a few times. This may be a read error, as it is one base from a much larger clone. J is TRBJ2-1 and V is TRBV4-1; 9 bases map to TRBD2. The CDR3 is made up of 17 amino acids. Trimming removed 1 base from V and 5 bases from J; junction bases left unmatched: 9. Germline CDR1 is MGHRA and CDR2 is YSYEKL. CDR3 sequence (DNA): TGCGCCAGCAGCCAAGGGACTCTAGCGGGGAGGGACAATGAGCAGTTCTTC. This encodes CASSQGTLAGRDNEQFF.

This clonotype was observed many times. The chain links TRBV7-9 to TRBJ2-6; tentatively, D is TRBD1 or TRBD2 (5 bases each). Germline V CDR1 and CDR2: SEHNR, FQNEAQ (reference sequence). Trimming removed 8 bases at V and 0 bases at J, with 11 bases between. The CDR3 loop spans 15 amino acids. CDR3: CASGGWGSGANVLTF. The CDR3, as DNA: TGTGCCAGCGGGGGTTGGGGCTCTGGGGCCAACGTCCTGACTTTC.

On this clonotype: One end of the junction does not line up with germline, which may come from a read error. DNA of the CDR3: TGTGCCTGGAGTGTAGTGTCCGAGCAGTCCTTC. Translation gives CAWSVVSEQSF. This rearrangement joins TRBV30 to TRBJ2-1; no reliable D call. The CDR3 is 11 residues long. The germline V gene encodes CDR1 GTSNPN and CDR2 SVGIG (reference sequence).

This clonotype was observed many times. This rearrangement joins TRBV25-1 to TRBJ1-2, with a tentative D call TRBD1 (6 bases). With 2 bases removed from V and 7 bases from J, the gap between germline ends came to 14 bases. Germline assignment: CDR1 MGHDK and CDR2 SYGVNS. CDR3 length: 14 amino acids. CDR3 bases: TGTGCCAGCAGTGAACCGAGGGGGTATGGTGGCTACACCTTC. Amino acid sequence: CASSEPRGYGGYTF.

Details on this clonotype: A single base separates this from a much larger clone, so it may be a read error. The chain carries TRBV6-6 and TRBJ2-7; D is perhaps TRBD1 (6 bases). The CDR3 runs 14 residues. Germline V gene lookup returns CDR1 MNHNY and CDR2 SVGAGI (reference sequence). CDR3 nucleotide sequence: TGTCCCAGCAGTTACTCGAGGACAGTCTACGAGCAGTACTTC. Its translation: CPSSYSRTVYEQYF.

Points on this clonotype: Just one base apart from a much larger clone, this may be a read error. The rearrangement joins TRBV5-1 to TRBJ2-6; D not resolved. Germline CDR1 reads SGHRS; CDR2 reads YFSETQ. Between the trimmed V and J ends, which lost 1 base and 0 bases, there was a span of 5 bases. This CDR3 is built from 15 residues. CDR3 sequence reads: CASSLNASGANVLTF. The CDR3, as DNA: TGCGCCAGCAGCTTGAACGCCTCTGGGGCCAACGTCCTGACTTTC.

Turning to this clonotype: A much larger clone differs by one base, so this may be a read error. The CDR3: CASSFRDGGVYEQYF. The CDR3 DNA reads TGCGCCAGCAGCTTTCGTGACGGGGGCGTTTACGAGCAGTACTTC. The chain joins TRBV5-1 to TRBJ2-7; D possibly uses TRBD1 or TRBD2 (6 bases each). Deletions cut 2 bases from V and 4 bases from J, with 16 bases between. In germline, CDR1 is SGHRS, CDR2 YFSETQ. The CDR3 totals 15 residues.

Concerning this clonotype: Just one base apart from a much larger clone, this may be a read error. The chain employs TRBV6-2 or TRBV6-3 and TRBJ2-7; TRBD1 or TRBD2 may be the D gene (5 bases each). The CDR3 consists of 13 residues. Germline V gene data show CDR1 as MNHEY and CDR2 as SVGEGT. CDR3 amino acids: CASSPLGPVEQCF. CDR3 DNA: TGTGCCAGCAGTCCTTTGGGACCGGTTGAGCAGTGCTTC.

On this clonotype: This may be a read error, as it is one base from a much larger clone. Here the CDR3 reads CASSEMSTEAFF. CDR3 nucleotides: TGTGCCAGCAGTGAAATGAGCACTGAAGCTTTCTTT. The chain has TRBV28 and TRBJ1-1; D gene ambiguous. Germline loops: CDR1 MDHEN, CDR2 SYDVKM. Trimming took off 5 bases at V and 4 bases at J, with 8 bases between the two ends. This CDR3 spans 12 amino acids.

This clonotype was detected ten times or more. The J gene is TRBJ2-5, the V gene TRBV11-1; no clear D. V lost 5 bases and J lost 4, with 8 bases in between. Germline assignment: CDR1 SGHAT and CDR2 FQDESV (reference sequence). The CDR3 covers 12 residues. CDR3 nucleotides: TGTGCCAGCAGCCATACGACAGAGACCCAGTACTTC. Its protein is CASSHTTETQYF. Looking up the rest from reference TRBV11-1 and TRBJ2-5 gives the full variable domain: EAEVAQSPRYKITEKSQAVAFWCDPISGHATLYWYRQILGQGPELLVQFQDESVVDDSQLPKDRFSAERLKGVDSTLKIQPAELGDSAMYLCASSHTTETQYFGPGTRLLVL.

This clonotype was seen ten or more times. CDR3 residues: CASRSSAGTDTQYF. The CDR3 nucleotides read TGTGCCAGCAGGAGCTCTGCTGGCACAGATACGCAGTATTTT. This rearrangement joins TRBV12-3 or TRBV12-4 to TRBJ2-3; no clear D gene. The CDR3 sequence is 14 residues long. V lost 6 bases and J 1 base, leaving 11 bases between the germline ends.

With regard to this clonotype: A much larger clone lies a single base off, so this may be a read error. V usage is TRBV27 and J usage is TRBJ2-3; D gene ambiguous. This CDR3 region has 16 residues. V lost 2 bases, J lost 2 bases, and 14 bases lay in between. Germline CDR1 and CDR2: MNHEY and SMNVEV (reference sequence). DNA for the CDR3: TGTGCCAGCAGTTTAGTCGCGGCTCCTTACACAGATACGCAGTATTTT. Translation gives CASSLVAAPYTDTQYF.

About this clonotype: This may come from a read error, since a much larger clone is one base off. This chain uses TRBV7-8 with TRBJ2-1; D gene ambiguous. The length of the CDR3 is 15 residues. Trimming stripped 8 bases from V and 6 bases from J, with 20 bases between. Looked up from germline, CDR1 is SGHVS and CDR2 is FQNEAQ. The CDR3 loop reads CASGPRHSTGNEQFF. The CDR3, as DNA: TGTGCCAGCGGCCCCCGACATTCAACGGGCAATGAGCAGTTCTTC.

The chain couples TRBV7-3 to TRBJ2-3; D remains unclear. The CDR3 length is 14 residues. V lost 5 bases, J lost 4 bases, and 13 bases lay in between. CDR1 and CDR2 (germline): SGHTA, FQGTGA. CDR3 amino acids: CASSPPGRADTQYF. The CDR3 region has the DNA TGTGCCAGCAGCCCGCCCGGGCGCGCAGATACGCAGTATTTT.

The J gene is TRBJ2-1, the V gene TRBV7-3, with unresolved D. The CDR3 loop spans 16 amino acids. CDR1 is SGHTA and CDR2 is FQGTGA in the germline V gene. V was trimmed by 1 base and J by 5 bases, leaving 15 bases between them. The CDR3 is CASSLMPTGVDNEQFF. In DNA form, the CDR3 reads TGTGCCAGCAGCTTAATGCCAACGGGTGTCGACAATGAGCAGTTCTTC.

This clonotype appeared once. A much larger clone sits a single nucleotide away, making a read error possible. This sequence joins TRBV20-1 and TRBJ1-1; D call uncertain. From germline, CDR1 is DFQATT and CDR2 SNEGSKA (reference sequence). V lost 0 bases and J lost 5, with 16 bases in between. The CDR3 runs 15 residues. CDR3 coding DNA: TGCAGTGCTAGAGATCGATCGGATTGGGTGACTGAAGCTTTCTTT. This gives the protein CSARDRSDWVTEAFF.

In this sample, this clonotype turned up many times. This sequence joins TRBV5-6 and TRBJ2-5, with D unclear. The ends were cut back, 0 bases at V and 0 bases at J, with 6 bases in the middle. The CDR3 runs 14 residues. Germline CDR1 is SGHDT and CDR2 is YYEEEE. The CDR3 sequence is CASSLESDQETQYF. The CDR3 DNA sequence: TGTGCCAGCAGCTTGGAGTCGGACCAAGAGACCCAGTACTTC.

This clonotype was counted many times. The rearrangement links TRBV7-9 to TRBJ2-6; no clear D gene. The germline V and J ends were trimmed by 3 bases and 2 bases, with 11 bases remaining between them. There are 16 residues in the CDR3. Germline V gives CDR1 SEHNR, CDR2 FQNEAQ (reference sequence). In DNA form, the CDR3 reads TGTGCCAGCAGCTTGTTAGTACGCCCTGGGGCCAACGTCCTGACTTTC. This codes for CASSLLVRPGANVLTF.

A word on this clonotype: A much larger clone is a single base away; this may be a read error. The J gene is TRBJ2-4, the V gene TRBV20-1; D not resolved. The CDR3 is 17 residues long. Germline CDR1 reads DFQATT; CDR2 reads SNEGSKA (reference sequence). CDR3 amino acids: CSANYNLGLRAKNIHYF. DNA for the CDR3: TGCAGTGCTAATTACAACTTAGGGTTAAGGGCCAAAAACATTCACTACTTC.